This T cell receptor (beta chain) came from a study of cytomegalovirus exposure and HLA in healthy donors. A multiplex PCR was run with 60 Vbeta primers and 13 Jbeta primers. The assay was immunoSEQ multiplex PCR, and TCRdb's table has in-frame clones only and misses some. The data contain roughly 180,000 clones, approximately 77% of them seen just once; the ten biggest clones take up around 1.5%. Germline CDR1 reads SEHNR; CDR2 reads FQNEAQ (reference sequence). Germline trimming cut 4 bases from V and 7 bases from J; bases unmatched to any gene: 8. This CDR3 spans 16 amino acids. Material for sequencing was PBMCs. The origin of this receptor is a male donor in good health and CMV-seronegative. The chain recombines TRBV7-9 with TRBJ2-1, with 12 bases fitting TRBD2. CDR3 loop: CASSYGLAGRDNEQFF. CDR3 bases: TGTGCCAGCAGCTACGGACTAGCGGGAAGGGATAATGAGCAGTTCTTC.